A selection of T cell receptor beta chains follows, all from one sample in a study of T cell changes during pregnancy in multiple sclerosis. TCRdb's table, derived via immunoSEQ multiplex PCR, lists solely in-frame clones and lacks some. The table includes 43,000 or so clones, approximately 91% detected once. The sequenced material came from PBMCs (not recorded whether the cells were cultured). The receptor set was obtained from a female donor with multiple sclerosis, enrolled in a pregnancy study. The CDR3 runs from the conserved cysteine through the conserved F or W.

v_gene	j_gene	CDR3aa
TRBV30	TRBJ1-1	CAWSVTGTMNTEAFF
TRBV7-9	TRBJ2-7	CASGRDSYEQYF
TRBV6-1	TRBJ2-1	CASSEAGGGTYNEQFF
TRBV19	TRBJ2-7	CASSLETGPYEQYF
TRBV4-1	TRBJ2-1	CASSQGGGNTYNEQFF
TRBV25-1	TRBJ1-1	CASSDPQGMNTEAFF
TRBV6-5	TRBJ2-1	CASSYFGSRGPNEQFF
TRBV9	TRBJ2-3	CASSVSQGASTDTQYF
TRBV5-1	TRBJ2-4	CASSSEVAENIQYF
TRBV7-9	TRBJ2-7	CASSLRTSGDEQYF
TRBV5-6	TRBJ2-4	CASSGPGTLNIQYF
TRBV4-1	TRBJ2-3	CASSQGERTDTQYF
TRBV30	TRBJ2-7	CAWRRHAREQYF
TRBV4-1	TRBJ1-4	CASSRGGGEKLFF
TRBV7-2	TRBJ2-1	CARGPPGLVEKEQFF
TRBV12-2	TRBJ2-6	CASRLAGTESSGANVLTF
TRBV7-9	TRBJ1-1	CASSLLQGAPEAFF
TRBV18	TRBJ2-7	CASSPGGISYEQYF
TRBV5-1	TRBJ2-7	CASSFGYGVDEQYF
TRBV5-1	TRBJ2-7	CASSLETLETSYEQYF
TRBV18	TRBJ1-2	CASSPETEPYGYTF
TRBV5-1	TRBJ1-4	CASSPTGQGGEKLFF
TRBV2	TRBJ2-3	CASSVVLAGGWGDTQYF
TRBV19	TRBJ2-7	CASSIGGTLYEQYF